These 21 T cell receptor beta chains share one sample of origin, sequenced in a study of shared clonotypes between healthy human individuals. The protocol was immunoSEQ multiplex PCR, while the TCRdb copy is restricted to in-frame clones and leaves out a portion. In the table there are roughly 2.5 million clones, more than 80% of which are singletons. The sequenced material came from naive CD4+ T cells sorted from blood. The subset here: CD45RA+ positively selected. The receptors shown here come from a man younger than 35 in good health.

The rearrangement uses TRBV10-3 and TRBJ2-1, with a tentative D call TRBD2 (5 bases). This CDR3 comprises 15 residues. The germline gives CDR1 ENHRY, CDR2 SYGVKD. The V gene lost 2 bases and the J gene lost 9 bases, with 17 bases spanning the gap. CDR3 protein: CAISESSGKASEQFF. The CDR3 region has the DNA TGTGCCATCAGTGAGAGCAGCGGTAAGGCATCTGAGCAGTTCTTC.

The chain combines TRBV4-3 with TRBJ2-5, with D unresolved. The CDR3 length is 13 residues. Trimming removed 3 bases from V and 4 bases from J, with 9 bases in between. From germline, CDR1 is LGHNA and CDR2 YSLEER. The CDR3 protein is CASSQGSGETQYF. Here the CDR3 DNA reads TGCGCCAGCAGCCAGGGTTCGGGAGAGACCCAGTACTTC.

V and J are TRBV5-1 and TRBJ1-6; D call uncertain. Trimming shortened V by 0 bases and J by 11 bases, and 15 bases separated the two germline ends. The CDR3 sequence is 15 residues long. The germline V gene encodes CDR1 SGHRS and CDR2 YFSETQ. The DNA of the CDR3 is TGCGCCAGCAGCTTGGAGGTAGCAGCCTCAACACCCCTCCACTTT. As protein: CASSLEVAASTPLHF.

In DNA, the CDR3 is TGTGCCAGCAGCGCTCGGGACAGGGGATCACTCGAGCAGTACTTC. It is translated as CASSARDRGSLEQYF. The chain links TRBV6-1 to TRBJ2-7; 10 bases fit TRBD1. The CDR3 has 15 residues. Germline values: CDR1 MNHNS, CDR2 SASEGT. After removal of 6 bases from V and 6 bases from J, the junction contained 11 bases not matched to a gene.

In its sample, this clone was seen once. V is TRBV6-1 and J is TRBJ1-1; possible D gene TRBD1, 5 bases. V dropped 4 bases and J dropped 2 bases, with 11 bases sitting between them. Germline CDR1 and CDR2: MNHNS and SASEGT. The CDR3 is made up of 14 amino acids. CDR3 region: CASSVQGSNTEAFF. In nucleotides, the CDR3 is TGTGCCAGCAGTGTCCAGGGAAGCAACACTGAAGCTTTCTTT.

V gene TRBV5-1 combines with J gene TRBJ1-1; no clear D gene. V was cut by 6 bases and J by 1 base, with 10 bases left in between. Germline V CDR1 and CDR2: SGHRS, YFSETQ. This CDR3 has 13 residues. Written as DNA, the CDR3 is TGCGCCAGCAAAAGAGGGCGGAACACTGAAGCTTTCTTT. Translating it yields CASKRGRNTEAFF.

The V call is TRBV4-3, the J call TRBJ2-1, with 7 bases identical to TRBD2. The CDR3 has 17 residues. V dropped 0 bases and J dropped 4; count of bases not matched to a gene: 9. Germline V gives CDR1 LGHNA, CDR2 YSLEER. In DNA, the CDR3 is TGCGCCAGCAGCCAAGATTTTGGGCTAGCGGAATACAATGAGCAGTTCTTC. Its protein is CASSQDFGLAEYNEQFF.

This clone occurred once. The V call is TRBV18, the J call TRBJ2-1; D uncertain. The V end was cut by 2 bases, the J end by 6 bases, with 11 bases between. The CDR3 consists of 14 residues. Per the germline V gene, CDR1 is KGHSH and CDR2 is LQKENI. The CDR3 bases are TGTGCCAGCTCACCATTGGTAGAACGCAATGAGCAGTTCTTC. Its protein product is CASSPLVERNEQFF.

The chain has TRBV28 and TRBJ2-1, with D perhaps matching TRBD1 or TRBD2 (6 bases each). Germline assignment: CDR1 MDHEN and CDR2 SYDVKM. Trimming removed 2 bases at V and 7 bases at J, with 12 bases between. This CDR3 region has 14 residues. CDR3 residues: CASSLGGRGNEQFF. Here the CDR3 DNA reads TGTGCCAGCAGTTTAGGGGGGCGCGGGAATGAGCAGTTCTTC.

This clone came up a few times. The CDR3 bases are TGCGCCAGCGAACCTACGGACAGGACATCACCCCTCCACTTT. Translating it yields CASEPTDRTSPLHF. The chain couples TRBV10-2 to TRBJ1-6; 7 bases fit TRBD1. V dropped 8 bases and J dropped 10; count of bases not matched to a gene: 11. There are 14 residues in the CDR3. The germline gives CDR1 WSHSY, CDR2 SAAADI.

The chain has TRBV10-1 and TRBJ1-2; no clear D. CDR1 and CDR2 (germline): WNHNN, SYGVQD (reference sequence). V was cut by 0 bases and J by 0 bases, with 17 bases left in between. This CDR3 spans 18 amino acids. CDR3 sequence reads: CASSESDRRSEANYGYTF. The CDR3 DNA reads TGCGCCAGCAGTGAGTCAGATAGGCGATCCGAAGCTAACTATGGCTACACCTTC.

The chain uses TRBV10-3 and TRBJ1-2, with D hard to call. CDR3 size: 11 residues. Germline CDR1 and CDR2: ENHRY and SYGVKD. V gave up 10 bases and J gave up 3 bases, with 9 bases separating them. The CDR3 protein is CATSDDYGYTF. Written as DNA, the CDR3 is TGTGCCACTAGCGATGACTATGGCTACACCTTC.

The J gene is TRBJ1-6, the V gene TRBV27; D gene ambiguous. The germline V and J ends were trimmed by 7 bases and 4 bases, with 14 bases remaining between them. Germline V CDR1 and CDR2: MNHEY, SMNVEV (reference sequence). This CDR3 contains 15 residues. In DNA form, the CDR3 reads TGTGCCAGCACCTTATCCGGTTGGTATAATTCACCCCTCCACTTT. It encodes CASTLSGWYNSPLHF.

The chain joins TRBV7-9 to TRBJ2-7; D uncertain. The germline gives CDR1 SEHNR, CDR2 FQNEAQ (reference sequence). Trimming stripped 1 base from V and 0 bases from J, with 10 bases between. This CDR3 spans 15 amino acids. This CDR3 is CASSLDSRISYEQYF. In DNA, the CDR3 is TGTGCCAGCAGCTTAGACTCCAGGATCTCCTACGAGCAGTACTTC.

The rearrangement joins TRBV27 to TRBJ2-7, with 15 bases matching TRBD2. This CDR3 is built from 18 residues. Germline V gives CDR1 MNHEY, CDR2 SMNVEV (reference sequence). The J segment lost 2 bases and the V segment lost 4 bases, leaving 9 bases of the junction unmatched. The CDR3 DNA reads as TGTGCCAGCAGTTCTTCCGGGACTAGCGGGGGGCTCCCCTACGAGCAGTACTTC. Translating gives CASSSSGTSGGLPYEQYF.

The chain uses TRBV28 and TRBJ2-3, with 10 positions matching TRBD2. After removal of 1 base from V and 4 bases from J, the junction contained 2 bases not matched to a gene. CDR1 and CDR2 (germline): MDHEN, SYDVKM. The CDR3 spans 15 residues. The CDR3 DNA is TGTGCCAGCAGTTTATCTCTAGCGGGAGCAGATACGCAGTATTTT. Amino acids: CASSLSLAGADTQYF.

The chain has TRBV6-4 and TRBJ2-1, with D possibly matching TRBD1 (6 bases). The length of the CDR3 is 16 residues. Germline loops: CDR1 MRHNA, CDR2 SNTAGT. Between the trimmed V and J ends, which lost 3 bases and 7 bases, there was a span of 19 bases. The CDR3 DNA reads TGTGCCAGCAGTGAAATCTACCGGGACATATCAAATGAGCAGTTCTTC. Its translation is CASSEIYRDISNEQFF.

The chain carries TRBV9 and TRBJ2-7; TRBD1 matches at 9 bases. Germline values: CDR1 SGDLS, CDR2 YYNGEE. CDR3 length: 16 residues. V was clipped by 0 bases and J by 4 bases; unmatched bases: 8. This CDR3 reads CASSVAPGTGRYEQYF. CDR3 DNA sequence: TGTGCCAGCAGCGTAGCCCCCGGGACAGGGCGGTACGAGCAGTACTTC.

This clone is a singleton in its sample. V usage is TRBV6-5 and J usage is TRBJ2-2, with D possibly matching TRBD2 (6 bases). The V and J ends lost 0 bases and 5 bases respectively, with 10 bases between them. The germline V gene encodes CDR1 MNHEY and CDR2 SVGAGI. The CDR3 is 15 residues long. This CDR3 reads CASSYSGGWTGELFF. CDR3 coding DNA: TGTGCCAGCAGTTACTCCGGGGGTTGGACCGGGGAGCTGTTTTTT.

CDR3 sequence reads: CASIPTSGYYEQYF. CDR3 sequence (DNA): TGTGCCAGCATACCGACTAGCGGGTACTACGAGCAGTACTTC. The chain recombines TRBV2 with TRBJ2-7; TRBD2 matches at 10 bases. Germline V gene data show CDR1 as SNHLY and CDR2 as FYNNEI. Trimming cost V 7 bases and J 3 bases; bases outside gene matches: 6. The CDR3 is made up of 14 amino acids.

Details on this clone: This CDR3 is also generated by other DNA sequences in the sample. The V call is TRBV6-5, the J call TRBJ2-7; TRBD1 matches 7 bases. With V trimmed by 0 bases and J by 2 bases, 4 bases remained unmatched. The CDR3 sequence is 15 residues long. Germline CDR1 and CDR2: MNHEY and SVGAGI. The CDR3 here is CASSYSRQGPYEQYF. CDR3 DNA sequence: TGTGCCAGCAGTTACTCGAGACAGGGCCCCTACGAGCAGTACTTC.